This T cell receptor (beta chain) was profiled in a study of blood T cell repertoires in COVID-19. Study details: COVID-19 samples, acute and convalescent, were from the United States, Italy and Spain. T cells, B-cell-depleted T cells, or PBMCs provided the cDNA or gDNA that served as material.

Germline lookup yields CDR1 LGHDT and CDR2 YNNKEL (reference sequence). Between the trimmed V and J ends, which lost 4 bases and 4 bases, there was a span of 22 bases. The CDR3 is made up of 17 amino acids. This clone has a single count. Study processing details: For nucleated cells, counts were estimated from reference gene primer amplification. TCRdb keeps only in-frame clones here, not all; method: immunoSEQ multiplex PCR. V, J and clone size were drawn from that table, and D and trimming were deduced from the DNA. The repertoire consists of tens of thousands of clones, with approximately 90% occurring once and the leading ten covering 4.8%.

The sequence came from a human donor in a cohort sampled during active COVID-19. The sample taken for sequencing was peripheral blood. The V and J genes are TRBV3-1 (or the pseudogene TRBV3-2) and TRBJ2-5; D perhaps matches TRBD2 (5 bases). The CDR3 is CASSPPRLSIGGETQYF. DNA of the CDR3: TGTGCCAGCAGCCCCCCCCGACTCTCCATCGGAGGAGAGACCCAGTACTTC.